This is a list of T cell receptor beta chains from one sample in a study of blood T cell repertoires in COVID-19. Here immunoSEQ multiplex PCR was the method, and the copy in TCRdb shows in-frame clones only, minus some. The sample records 350,000 or so clones, 70% to 90% being singletons. What was sequenced was PBMCs or T cells enriched from blood (not recorded which). The receptors here all came from a woman aged 40 to 55 with acute COVID-19. The CDR3 runs from the conserved cysteine through the conserved F or W. The D gene is left open where the match is weak. Clone size, where shown, is once, few, many, or a class for clones that have expanded.

d_gene	abundance	v_gene	j_gene	CDR3nt	CDR3aa
TRBD1	-	TRBV2	TRBJ1-5	TGTGCCAGCAGAGCCGACAGGGGAGTACGTCAGCCCCAGCATTTT	CASRADRGVRQPQHF
-	once	TRBV2	TRBJ2-1	TGTGCCAGCAGAGGCGCCGCGGTCCATGAGCAGTTCTTC	CASRGAAVHEQFF
-	-	TRBV5-1	TRBJ1-2	TGCGCCAGCAGCTTGGACAGAGCAGGTGGCTACACCTTC	CASSLDRAGGYTF
TRBD1	-	TRBV5-4	TRBJ1-5	TGTGCCAGCAGCTTGGGGGGACAGGGGGCGAATCAGCCCCAGCATTTT	CASSLGGQGANQPQHF
-	once	TRBV6-5	TRBJ1-1	TGTGCCAGCAGTCCCCGGAGGCAGGGAGGCACTGAAGCTTTCTTT	CASSPRRQGGTEAFF
-	-	TRBV9	TRBJ1-1	TGTGCCAGCAGCGTAGGCGCTTTATCGGGGGGCTTCGCTGAAGCTTTCTTT	CASSVGALSGGFAEAFF
TRBD1	-	TRBV19	TRBJ1-2	TGTGCCAGTAGTATTCGGGACAGGGGCTATGGCTACACCTTC	CASSIRDRGYGYTF
TRBD1	-	TRBV12-3/TRBV12-4	TRBJ1-2	TGTGCCAGCGGCCGGGACAGGGGGTACGGCTACACCTTC	CASGRDRGYGYTF
-	-	TRBV3-1/TRBV3-2	TRBJ1-1	TGTGCCAGCAGCCGGGGACTTACGGAAGCTTTCTTT	CASSRGLTEAFF
TRBD1	-	TRBV7-8	TRBJ1-2	TGTGCCAGCGGGACAGGAAGTAACTATGGCTACACCTTC	CASGTGSNYGYTF
-	-	TRBV2	TRBJ2-5	TGTGCCAGCCAAAGTAATTTTAGGGGCCAAGAGACCCAGTACTTC	CASQSNFRGQETQYF
TRBD2	-	TRBV2	TRBJ2-2	TGTGCCAGCAGTGCGCCGGGACTAGCGCGTTCCGGGGAGCTGTTTTTT	CASSAPGLARSGELFF
-	once	TRBV6-2/TRBV6-3	TRBJ2-7	TGTGCCAGCAGTTATGCAGGTACCTACGAGCAGTACTTC	CASSYAGTYEQYF
-	once	TRBV9	TRBJ1-5	TGTGCCAGCAGCGTCGGGGTGCATGGCAATCAGCCCCAGCATTTT	CASSVGVHGNQPQHF
TRBD1	once	TRBV5-6	TRBJ1-6	TGTGCCAGTATCAAAGGACAGGGGGGCCGACCCCTCCACTTT	CASIKGQGGRPLHF
-	few	TRBV4-1	TRBJ2-7	TGCGCCAGCAGCACCCAGGAAAGCTCCTACGAGCAGTACTTC	CASSTQESSYEQYF
TRBD1	-	TRBV6-5	TRBJ2-1	TGTGCCAGCAGTTATTCTGGACAGGGTTACAATGAGCAGTTCTTC	CASSYSGQGYNEQFF
TRBD2	-	TRBV6-4	TRBJ2-1	TGTGCCAGCAGTGAGACTAGCGGGAGGGGCAATGAGCAGTTCTTC	CASSETSGRGNEQFF
-	-	TRBV3-1/TRBV3-2	TRBJ1-2	TGTGCCAGCAGCCAAGGGGGGACTCTCCCTCCCTATGGCTACACCTTC	CASSQGGTLPPYGYTF
-	-	TRBV2	TRBJ1-1	TGTGCCAGCAGTGTTGACACCCCGCCCTGGGTAGCTTTCTTT	CASSVDTPPWVAFF
-	-	TRBV5-4	TRBJ2-3	TGTGCCAGCAGCTTTGGCCTCACAGATACGCAGTATTTT	CASSFGLTDTQYF
TRBD1	-	TRBV2	TRBJ1-3	TGTGCCAGCAGTGTTACAGGGGGGAACACCATATATTTT	CASSVTGGNTIYF
-	-	TRBV6-5	TRBJ2-5	TGTGCCAGCACCCCAAGGGGTTCTGAAGAGACCCAGTACTTC	CASTPRGSEETQYF
-	-	TRBV6-5	TRBJ1-5	TGTGCCAACTTGCACGGGTATGGTCAGCCCCAGCATTTT	CANLHGYGQPQHF
TRBD2	-	TRBV9	TRBJ2-5	TGTGCCAGCAGCCCCGGACTAGCTCAAGAGACCCAGTACTTC	CASSPGLAQETQYF
-	-	TRBV11-2	TRBJ2-1	TGTGCCAGCAGCTTTGAGCTACTGAATGAGCAGTTCTTC	CASSFELLNEQFF
TRBD1	-	TRBV28	TRBJ1-2	TGTGCCAGCAGTTTGACAGGGCGTGGCTACACCTTC	CASSLTGRGYTF
TRBD2	once	TRBV12-5	TRBJ2-3	TGTGCTAGTGGTTTGGGACTAGCGACAGATACGCAGTATTTT	CASGLGLATDTQYF
-	-	TRBV7-2	TRBJ1-5	TGTGCCAGCAGCTTCGAGTCAGGGCCCAATCAGCCCCAGCATTTT	CASSFESGPNQPQHF
TRBD1	-	TRBV3-1/TRBV3-2	TRBJ1-5	TGTGCCAGCAGCCAACGGACAGGGTTTCAGCCCCAGCATTTT	CASSQRTGFQPQHF
-	-	TRBV5-1	TRBJ1-2	TGCGCCAGCAGCCCCCCTTCGTTCTATGGCTACACCTTC	CASSPPSFYGYTF
-	-	TRBV4-3	TRBJ1-2	TGCGCCAGCAGCCAAGGGAGGACGTATGGCTACACCTTC	CASSQGRTYGYTF
TRBD1	-	TRBV20-1	TRBJ1-2	TGCAGTGCTAGTCGACAGGGAGTTTATGGCTACACCTTC	CSASRQGVYGYTF
-	once	TRBV22-1	TRBJ2-1	TGTCCTGGGAGCGCACCGCGCGGTAGCTCCTACAATGAGCAGTTCTTC	CPGSAPRGSSYNEQFF
-	-	TRBV7-9	TRBJ1-5	TGTGCCAGCAGCGTAGATCTTAGCAATCAGCCCCAGCATTTT	CASSVDLSNQPQHF
-	few	TRBV6-5	TRBJ1-2	TGTGCCAGCAGCCCCCAGGGTGACTATGGCTACACCTTC	CASSPQGDYGYTF
-	-	TRBV20-1	TRBJ2-7	TGCAGTGCTAGCATACTAGAGAAGCAGTACTTC	CSASILEKQYF
TRBD1	-	TRBV6-1	TRBJ1-1	TGTGCCAGCAGTGAATCAGGGGGCACTGAAGCTTTCTTT	CASSESGGTEAFF
-	-	TRBV4-1	TRBJ2-7	TGCGCCAGCAGCCAAGTAAGAGGTACCGAGCAGTACTTC	CASSQVRGTEQYF
-	-	TRBV5-4	TRBJ2-5	TGTGCCAGCACCTCGGGTGGGGAGACAGAGACCCAGTACTTC	CASTSGGETETQYF
-	-	TRBV7-2	TRBJ2-7	TGTGCCAGCAGCGTAACGGGGGTTACATACGAGCAGTACTTC	CASSVTGVTYEQYF
-	few	TRBV3-1/TRBV3-2	TRBJ1-1	TGTGCCAGCAGCCCGGGACTGCCGAACACTGAAGCTTTCTTT	CASSPGLPNTEAFF
TRBD1	-	TRBV3-1/TRBV3-2	TRBJ2-7	TGTGCCAGCAGCGACAGGGGAAGGGGCTCCTACGAGCAGTACTTC	CASSDRGRGSYEQYF
TRBD1	-	TRBV5-1	TRBJ1-3	TGCGCCAGCAGCTTGTGGACAGGGGACTCTGGAAACACCATATATTTT	CASSLWTGDSGNTIYF
-	-	TRBV6-2/TRBV6-3	TRBJ2-1	TGTGCCAGCAGCCGGACATACAGCCTGTACAATGAGCAGTTCTTC	CASSRTYSLYNEQFF
TRBD1	-	TRBV5-1	TRBJ1-1	TGCGCCAGCAGCCTAGTCCCGACAGGGATGAACACTGAAGCTTTCTTT	CASSLVPTGMNTEAFF
-	-	TRBV30	TRBJ1-2	TGTGCCTTCCCAGATTATAACTATGGCTACACCTTC	CAFPDYNYGYTF
TRBD1	-	TRBV10-3	TRBJ1-1	TGTGCCATCAGCCAGACAGGGGTGGAGAACACTGAAGCTTTCTTT	CAISQTGVENTEAFF
TRBD1	-	TRBV6-5	TRBJ2-2	TGTGCCAGCAGGTCTCCGGGACAGGGGGCCGGGGAGCTGTTTTTT	CASRSPGQGAGELFF
TRBD1	-	TRBV7-9	TRBJ1-5	TGTGCCAGCAGCTTGGTCGACAGGGGGTACAGCAATCAGCCCCAGCATTTT	CASSLVDRGYSNQPQHF